These 4 T cell receptor beta chains came from one sample sequenced in a study of blood T cell repertoires in COVID-19. Repertoires were generated with immunoSEQ multiplex PCR, while TCRdb's copy carries only in-frame clones and drops some. The sample lists about 190,000 clones; around 85% were seen once. Sequenced sample: peripheral blood. All receptors come from a man between 25 and 39 years old with acute or convalescent COVID-19.

The J gene is TRBJ2-1, the V gene TRBV19; 8 bases line up with TRBD1. CDR1 and CDR2 (germline): LNHDA, SQIVND (reference sequence). The length of the CDR3 is 14 residues. The trim removed 8 bases at V and 5 bases at J, leaving 8 bases unmatched. This CDR3 reads CASRPGQVNNEQFF. CDR3 DNA: TGTGCCAGTCGCCCGGGACAGGTCAACAATGAGCAGTTCTTC.

J is TRBJ1-1 and V is TRBV9, with D hard to call. V lost 0 bases to trimming and J lost 3 bases, with 12 bases between them. The CDR3 extends over 15 amino acids. CDR1 is SGDLS and CDR2 is YYNGEE in the germline V gene. The CDR3 sequence is CASSVVPHGDTEAFF. The CDR3 region has the DNA TGTGCCAGCAGCGTAGTCCCCCACGGGGACACTGAAGCTTTCTTT.

This clone was seen only once. This chain uses TRBV25-1 with TRBJ1-4; 9 nucleotides align to TRBD1. V was clipped by 5 bases and J by 8 bases; unmatched bases: 9. Germline V lookup: CDR1 MGHDK, CDR2 SYGVNS. The CDR3 runs 15 residues. The CDR3 bases are TGTGCCAGCAGTACCTCCGGGACAGGGCTAGAAAAACTGTTTTTT. Translated, it gives CASSTSGTGLEKLFF. Combining the CDR3 with reference TRBV25-1 and TRBJ1-4 gives the whole variable domain EADIYQTPRYLVIGTGKKITLECSQTMGHDKMYWYQQDPGMELHLIHYSYGVNSTEKGDLSSESTVSRIRTEHFPLTLESARPSHTSQYLCASSTSGTGLEKLFFGSGTQLSVL.

The V call is TRBV30, the J call TRBJ1-1; D is uncertain. This CDR3 region has 10 residues. Germline V gene data show CDR1 as GTSNPN and CDR2 as SVGIG (reference sequence). The CDR3 spells CAARGTEAFF. The CDR3 bases are TGTGCGGCCCGGGGTACTGAAGCTTTCTTT.